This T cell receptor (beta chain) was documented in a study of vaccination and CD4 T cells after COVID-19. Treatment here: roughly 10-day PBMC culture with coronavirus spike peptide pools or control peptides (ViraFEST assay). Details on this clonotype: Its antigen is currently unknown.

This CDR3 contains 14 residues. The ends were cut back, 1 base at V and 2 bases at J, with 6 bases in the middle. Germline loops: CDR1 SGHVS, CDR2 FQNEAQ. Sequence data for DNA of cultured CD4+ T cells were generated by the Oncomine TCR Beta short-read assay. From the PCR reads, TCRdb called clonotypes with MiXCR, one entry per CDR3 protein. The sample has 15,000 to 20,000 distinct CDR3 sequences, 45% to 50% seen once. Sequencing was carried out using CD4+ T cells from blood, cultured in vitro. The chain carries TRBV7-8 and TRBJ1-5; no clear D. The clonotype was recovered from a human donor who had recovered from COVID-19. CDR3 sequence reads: CASSLVGGNQPQHF. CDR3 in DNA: TGTGCCAGCAGCTTAGTCGGAGGCAATCAGCCCCAGCATTTT.